This T cell receptor (beta chain) came from a study of blood T cell repertoires in COVID-19. The data were produced by immunoSEQ multiplex PCR, yet TCRdb's version contains in-frame clones alone and is incomplete. The sample yields 160,000 or so clones, 70% to 90% seen once. CDR3 length: 14 amino acids. V was cut by 4 bases and J by 9 bases, with 14 bases left in between. CDR1 and CDR2 (germline): SGHKS, YYEKEE (reference sequence). The source of this sequence is a woman between 65 and 79 years old with acute or convalescent COVID-19. The chain links TRBV5-5 to TRBJ1-6; tentatively, D is TRBD1 (6 bases). Sequenced sample: peripheral blood. As DNA, the CDR3 is TGTGCCAGCAGCCTCGGATGGGGGCTTTCACCCCTCCACTTT. It codes for CASSLGWGLSPLHF.